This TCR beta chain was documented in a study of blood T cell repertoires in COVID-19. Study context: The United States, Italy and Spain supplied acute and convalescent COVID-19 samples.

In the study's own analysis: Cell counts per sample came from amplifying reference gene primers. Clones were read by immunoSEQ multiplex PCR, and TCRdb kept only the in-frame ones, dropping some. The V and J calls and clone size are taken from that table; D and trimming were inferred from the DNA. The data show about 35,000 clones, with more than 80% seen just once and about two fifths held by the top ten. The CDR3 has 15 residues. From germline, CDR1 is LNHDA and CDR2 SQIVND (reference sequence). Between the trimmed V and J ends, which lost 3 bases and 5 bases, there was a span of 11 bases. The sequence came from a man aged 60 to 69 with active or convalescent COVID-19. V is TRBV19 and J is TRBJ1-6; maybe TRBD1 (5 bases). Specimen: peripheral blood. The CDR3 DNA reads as TGTGCCAGTAGTATTGACAGAATGAATAATTCACCCCTCCACTTT. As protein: CASSIDRMNNSPLHF.